The next 25 T cell receptor beta chains were all read from a single sample in a study of OX40 agonist ivuxolimab in advanced cancers. Measured with immunoSEQ multiplex PCR; TCRdb has only the in-frame clones, and not every one. The sample holds about 32,000 clones; roughly 84% are singletons and the top ten take approximately 20%. The specimen comprised CD4+ or CD8+ T cells sorted from blood, sampled in a trial of the OX40 agonist ivuxolimab. The source is an adult with an advanced solid tumor such as melanoma, head and neck, liver or kidney cancer.

The chain carries TRBV12-5 and TRBJ2-4; 8 nucleotides match TRBD1. CDR3 length equals 12 residues. Germline values: CDR1 LGHNT, CDR2 FRNRAP. The CDR3 DNA reads as TGTGCCTCGACAGGGGCGTCGAACATTCAGTACTTC. This encodes CASTGASNIQYF. Based on the CDR3 plus reference TRBV12-5 and TRBJ2-4, the full variable domain is DARVTQTPRHKVTEMGQEVTMRCQPILGHNTVFWYRQTMMQGLELLAYFRNRAPLDDSGMPKDRFSAEMPDATLATLKIQPSEPRDSAVYFCASTGASNIQYFGAGTRLSVL.

The chain links TRBV6-6 to TRBJ2-3, with D unresolved. V was pared by 2 bases and J by 2 bases, with 14 bases between. Looked up from germline, CDR1 is MNHNY and CDR2 is SVGAGI (reference sequence). This CDR3 has 16 residues. The CDR3 loop is CASSYEVSSYTDTQYF. DNA for the CDR3: TGTGCCAGCAGTTACGAAGTTAGCAGTTACACAGATACGCAGTATTTT.

The chain links TRBV6-5 to TRBJ2-7; no definite D call. The V end lost 5 bases, the J end lost 3 bases, and 17 bases lay between the germline ends. The CDR3 spans 15 residues. Germline V gene sequence: CDR1 MNHEY, CDR2 SVGAGI. CDR3 coding DNA: TGTGCCAGCAGTCCGACAATGGTCCCGTACTACGAGCAGTACTTC. Translated: CASSPTMVPYYEQYF.

The gene calls are TRBV4-1 and TRBJ2-7, with TRBD2 identical over 11 bases. CDR1 MGHRA and CDR2 YSYEKL come from the germline V gene. This CDR3 spans 15 amino acids. Losses at the gene ends were 3 bases for V and 2 bases for J; bases not matched to a gene: 3. CDR3 sequence reads: CASSHRLAGTYEQYF. As DNA, the CDR3 is TGCGCCAGCAGCCATCGACTAGCGGGGACCTACGAGCAGTACTTC.

The genes are TRBV11-2 and TRBJ2-3, with 8 bases fitting TRBD2. Trimming took 0 bases from V and 0 from J; bases not matched to a gene: 2. Germline V lookup: CDR1 SGHAT, CDR2 FQNNGV. The CDR3 consists of 16 residues. CDR3 in amino acids: CASSLDSGGSTDTQYF. The CDR3 DNA reads as TGTGCCAGCAGCTTAGATTCGGGGGGGAGCACAGATACGCAGTATTTT.

This clone was recorded a few times. This sequence joins TRBV4-1 and TRBJ2-7, with 9 bases that match TRBD1. CDR3 size: 15 residues. The V and J ends lost 6 bases and 4 bases, in that order; junction bases with no gene match: 10. From germline, CDR1 is MGHRA and CDR2 YSYEKL. The CDR3, as DNA: TGCGCCAGCAGTCCCGGGGACAGGGTAGAGTACGAGCAGTACTTC. It is translated as CASSPGDRVEYEQYF.

The gene calls are TRBV29-1 and TRBJ2-7, with unresolved D. The CDR3 consists of 13 residues. The germline V gene encodes CDR1 SQVTM and CDR2 ANQGSEA. The V and J ends lost 0 bases and 3 bases respectively, with 9 bases between them. The DNA of the CDR3 is TGCAGCGTTGAAGACGAGGTTCTCTACGAGCAGTACTTC. As protein: CSVEDEVLYEQYF.

The chain employs TRBV28 and TRBJ2-5; D is possibly TRBD1 (6 bases). The J call may not be correct, given that the DNA end is closer to TRBJ2-7. The CDR3 runs 14 residues. Germline lookup yields CDR1 MDHEN and CDR2 SYDVKM. The CDR3 region is CASSLGQLSYEQYF. As DNA, the CDR3 is TGTGCCAGCAGTTTAGGACAGTTGTCCTACGAGCAGTACTTC.

The rearrangement joins TRBV4-1 to TRBJ1-2, with 7 nucleotides matching TRBD1. Germline-derived CDR1 and CDR2 are MGHRA and YSYEKL. Germline trimming cut 4 bases from V and 7 bases from J; bases unmatched to any gene: 9. The CDR3 runs 14 residues. The CDR3 is CASSLRTGDGGYTF. The CDR3 nucleotides read TGCGCCAGCAGCCTTCGAACAGGGGACGGTGGCTACACCTTC.

The chain carries TRBV5-6 and TRBJ1-6, with D tentatively TRBD1 (5 bases). This CDR3 spans 19 amino acids. The germline gives CDR1 SGHDT, CDR2 YYEEEE. Deletions cut 3 bases from V and 4 bases from J, with 23 bases between. In DNA, the CDR3 is TGTGCCAGCAGCTCGCAATTTTACGATGGGACGGAGTATAATTCACCCCTCCACTTT. It is translated as CASSSQFYDGTEYNSPLHF.

With regard to this clone: Other nucleotide sequences in the sample specify the same CDR3. J is TRBJ2-3 and V is TRBV2; D is unclear. Per germline, CDR1 SNHLY and CDR2 FYNNEI. The CDR3 contains 14 residues. The V and J ends lost 4 bases and 2 bases respectively, with 10 bases between them. CDR3 protein: CASSVGQNTDTQYF. In DNA form, the CDR3 reads TGTGCCAGCAGTGTCGGGCAGAACACAGATACGCAGTATTTT.

This chain joins TRBV7-6 and TRBJ2-7; 10 positions agree with TRBD2. Germline loops: CDR1 SGHVS, CDR2 FNYEAQ. The CDR3 totals 14 residues. J lost 3 bases, V lost 4 bases, and 3 bases had no gene match. The CDR3 region is CASSSSSGSYEQYF. CDR3 DNA sequence: TGTGCCAGCAGCTCTTCTAGCGGGAGCTACGAGCAGTACTTC.

This clone has just one count. This chain links TRBV5-1 with TRBJ2-7, with 7 positions matching TRBD1. In germline, CDR1 is SGHRS, CDR2 YFSETQ. V gave up 2 bases and J gave up 0 bases; unmatched junction bases: 2. The CDR3 extends over 14 amino acids. The CDR3 DNA follows: TGCGCCAGCAGCTTTGAGGGGGCCTCCTACGAGCAGTACTTC. The encoded protein is CASSFEGASYEQYF.

Only one count was recorded for this clone. The chain couples TRBV14 to TRBJ1-1; no clear D gene. Trimming shortened V by 6 bases and J by 4 bases, and 12 bases separated the two germline ends. Per the germline V gene, CDR1 is SGHDN and CDR2 is FVKESK. This CDR3 has 13 amino acids. The CDR3 nucleotides are TGTGCCAGCAGGGAAGAGGTGGGCACTGAAGCTTTCTTT. This encodes CASREEVGTEAFF.

CDR3 region: CASRGAGRGQPQHF. In DNA, the CDR3 is TGTGCCAGCCGTGGGGCAGGGCGGGGTCAGCCCCAGCATTTT. The chain has TRBV27 and TRBJ1-5; D is possibly TRBD1 (5 bases). Germline V gene lookup returns CDR1 MNHEY and CDR2 SMNVEV (reference sequence). Trimming removed 8 bases at V and 6 bases at J, with 17 bases between. The CDR3 sequence is 14 residues long.

V gene TRBV25-1 combines with J gene TRBJ2-7; D assignment may be TRBD1 or TRBD2 (5 bases each). V gave up 3 bases and J gave up 7 bases, with 16 bases separating them. Germline loops: CDR1 MGHDK, CDR2 SYGVNS. The CDR3 consists of 14 residues. The CDR3: CASSDRDGRGEQYF. In nucleotides, the CDR3 is TGTGCCAGCAGTGACCGGGACGGGCGTGGAGAGCAGTACTTC.

The rearrangement uses TRBV2 and TRBJ1-4; the D is unclear. Between the trimmed V and J ends, which lost 7 bases and 8 bases, there was a span of 11 bases. The CDR3 is 12 amino acids. Germline V CDR1 and CDR2: SNHLY, FYNNEI. CDR3 sequence (DNA): TGTGCCAGCACCCCTGGGAGGGAAAAACTGTTTTTT. Protein: CASTPGREKLFF.

The rearrangement links TRBV27 to TRBJ2-7; D is perhaps TRBD1 or TRBD2 (5 bases each). Germline V gene sequence: CDR1 MNHEY, CDR2 SMNVEV (reference sequence). There are 14 residues in the CDR3. Trimming stripped 5 bases from V and 0 bases from J, with 11 bases between. CDR3 nucleotide sequence: TGTGCCAGCAGTCTCCGGGACCACTCCTACGAGCAGTACTTC. It codes for CASSLRDHSYEQYF.

The chain joins TRBV4-1 to TRBJ2-7; TRBD2 matches at 7 bases. Looked up from germline, CDR1 is MGHRA and CDR2 is YSYEKL. With V trimmed by 0 bases and J by 2 bases, 4 bases remained unmatched. The CDR3 loop spans 15 amino acids. This chain's CDR3 is CASSQEASGAYEQYF. CDR3 in DNA: TGCGCCAGCAGCCAAGAGGCTAGCGGAGCCTACGAGCAGTACTTC.

V usage is TRBV10-3 and J usage is TRBJ2-2; D is ambiguous. The germline gives CDR1 ENHRY, CDR2 SYGVKD. The CDR3 is 15 residues long. V lost 2 bases to trimming and J lost 0 bases, with 7 bases between them. For the CDR3, the DNA is TGTGCCATCAGTGAGGCAAAGACGAACACCGGGGAGCTGTTTTTT. Protein sequence: CAISEAKTNTGELFF.

The CDR3 DNA follows: TGTGCCAGCAGTGAATTCGGCAGAGGCACAGATACGCAGTATTTT. Amino acid sequence: CASSEFGRGTDTQYF. This chain joins TRBV25-1 and TRBJ2-3, with unresolved D. Trimming left V 1 base short and J 1 base short, with 9 bases between. Germline values: CDR1 MGHDK, CDR2 SYGVNS. The CDR3 is 15 amino acids.

The chain recombines TRBV29-1 with TRBJ2-3, with D perhaps given as TRBD1 or TRBD2 (5 bases each). V shed 4 bases and J shed 0 bases, with 8 bases lying between them. This CDR3 region has 13 residues. Looked up from germline, CDR1 is SQVTM and CDR2 is ANQGSEA. The CDR3: CSVGGGSTDTQYF. The CDR3 DNA reads TGCAGCGTTGGTGGGGGAAGCACAGATACGCAGTATTTT.

V gene TRBV6-6 combines with J gene TRBJ2-1, with 9 positions matching TRBD2. V shed 7 bases, J shed 10 bases, and the junction held 11 bases outside the gene matches. Per the germline V gene, CDR1 is MNHNY and CDR2 is SVGAGI (reference sequence). The length of the CDR3 is 14 residues. The CDR3 protein is CASTHEGSGREQFF. Written as DNA, the CDR3 is TGTGCCAGCACCCACGAGGGTAGCGGGAGAGAGCAGTTCTTC.

This clone appeared once. This rearrangement joins TRBV28 to TRBJ2-3, with a weak D call TRBD2 (5 bases). V gave up 5 bases and J gave up 0 bases, with 9 bases separating them. The length of the CDR3 is 14 residues. Germline values: CDR1 MDHEN, CDR2 SYDVKM. The CDR3 spells CASSKLESTDTQYF. The CDR3 DNA follows: TGTGCCAGCAGTAAACTAGAGAGCACAGATACGCAGTATTTT.

V gene TRBV5-1 combines with J gene TRBJ2-7; D unresolved. Germline V CDR1 and CDR2: SGHRS, YFSETQ. V shed 4 bases and J shed 5 bases, with 16 bases lying between them. CDR3 length: 14 amino acids. The CDR3 spells CASSPSRLPHEQYF. As DNA, the CDR3 is TGCGCCAGCAGCCCTAGTCGGCTTCCCCACGAGCAGTACTTC.